The 4 T cell receptor beta chains reported below all come from one sample, sequenced in a study of blood T cell repertoires in COVID-19. The table came from immunoSEQ multiplex PCR; TCRdb's copy has only in-frame clones and leaves some out. The table has approximately 290,000 clones, roughly 89% seen once. Material for sequencing was peripheral blood. These receptors all come from a man aged 25 to 40 with acute or convalescent COVID-19.

The genes are TRBV27 and TRBJ1-5, with 8 bases identical to TRBD1. Trimming took 6 bases from V and 4 from J; bases not matched to a gene: 8. The germline V gene has CDR1 MNHEY and CDR2 SMNVEV (reference sequence). The CDR3 contains 15 residues. CDR3 coding DNA: TGTGCCAGCAGCGGGGCAGGGGGCGGGAATCAGCCCCAGCATTTT. Translated: CASSGAGGGNQPQHF.

The chain combines TRBV5-1 with TRBJ2-1, with 10 bases matching TRBD2. Germline-derived CDR1 and CDR2 are SGHRS and YFSETQ. The V and J ends lost 4 bases and 0 bases, in that order; junction bases with no gene match: 1. The CDR3 is made up of 15 amino acids. Here the CDR3 reads CASSRLAGSYNEQFF. As DNA, the CDR3 is TGCGCCAGCAGCCGACTAGCGGGCTCCTACAATGAGCAGTTCTTC.

This chain connects TRBV2 to TRBJ1-2, with D maybe TRBD1 (5 bases). The V end was cut by 6 bases, the J end by 6 bases, with 17 bases between. Looked up from germline, CDR1 is SNHLY and CDR2 is FYNNEI. This CDR3 region has 14 residues. CDR3 bases: TGTGCCAGCAGATTAAGGTCCAGGGTAGATGGCTACACCTTC. Its translation is CASRLRSRVDGYTF.

The chain links TRBV6-5 to TRBJ1-2; tentative D call: TRBD1 (6 bases). This CDR3 is built from 13 residues. The germline V and J ends were trimmed by 6 bases and 3 bases, with 11 bases remaining between them. CDR1 is MNHEY and CDR2 is SVGAGI in the germline V gene. The CDR3 reads CASRNRVDYGYTF. The CDR3 coding sequence is TGTGCCAGCAGAAACAGGGTTGACTATGGCTACACCTTC.